This T cell receptor beta chain appears in the sequencing data of a study of OX40 agonist ivuxolimab in advanced cancers. Background on the study: Clinicians treated patients with ivuxolimab, an agonistic anti-OX40 (CD134) antibody. Prior anti-PD-1, anti-PD-L1 or anti-CTLA-4 therapy was allowed; around 40% had some.

Regarding the study as a whole: CD8+ T cells (on average) carried more expanded clones than CD4+ T cells.

About this clone: Its antigen is as yet unknown.

Method: immunoSEQ multiplex PCR; TCRdb's copy keeps in-frame clones and lacks some. Counted here are about 78,000 clones, 92% occurring once; the ten biggest clones make up approximately 3%. With 1 base removed from V and 4 bases from J, the gap between germline ends came to 9 bases. CDR3 length equals 14 residues. Germline-derived CDR1 and CDR2 are SGHVS and FNYEAQ. The V call is TRBV7-6, the J call TRBJ2-3; D is undetermined. The starting material was CD4+ or CD8+ T cells sorted from blood, obtained in a trial of the OX40 agonist ivuxolimab. The TCR originated in an adult with an advanced solid tumor such as melanoma, head and neck, liver or kidney cancer. CDR3 region: CASSLDGHADTQYF. The DNA for the CDR3 is TGTGCCAGCAGCTTAGATGGCCACGCAGATACGCAGTATTTT.